One and the same sample provided the 17 T cell receptor beta chains below, sequenced in a study of T cell responses to AZD1222 COVID-19 vaccine (dated by TCRdb to the early 2020s). Explained via the paper, the time point label denotes: about 28 days (+/-7) after the second vaccine dose. The library was obtained by the immunoSEQ multiplex PCR assay. TCRdb holds this immuneACCESS table with in-frame rearrangements only. Some clones are missing; in checked studies, unresolved V genes explain under half, and the rest has no known cause. The sample table holds over 100,000 clones, of which approximately 89% were seen once. About 4.6% of the sample is held by the ten biggest clonotypes. This specimen consisted of peripheral blood, obtained 28 days after the second AZD1222 dose. All receptors come from an adult who received the AZD1222 COVID-19 vaccine.

This clone has only one observation. The genes are TRBV4-2 and TRBJ1-2; 11 bases are shared with TRBD1. V gave up 4 bases and J gave up 1 base; unmatched junction bases: 5. The CDR3 totals 16 residues. Germline V gives CDR1 LGHNA, CDR2 YNFKEQ. CDR3 sequence reads: CASSRDGTGGNYGYTF. In DNA form, the CDR3 reads TGTGCCAGCAGCCGAGATGGGACAGGGGGTAACTATGGCTACACCTTC.

This clone showed up just once. Other nucleotide sequences from this sample produce the same CDR3. This chain connects TRBV7-2 to TRBJ2-1; D gene uncertain. This CDR3 has 14 amino acids. Deletions cut 1 base from V and 0 bases from J, with 4 bases between. Germline assignment: CDR1 SGHTA and CDR2 FQGNSA. CDR3 loop: CASSLGSSYNEQFF. CDR3 in DNA: TGTGCCAGCAGCTTAGGGAGCTCCTACAATGAGCAGTTCTTC. Looking up the rest from reference TRBV7-2 and TRBJ2-1 gives the full variable domain: GAGVSQSPSNKVTEKGKDVELRCDPISGHTALYWYRQSLGQGLEFLIYFQGNSAPDKSGLPSDRFSAERTGGSVSTLTIQRTQQEDSAVYLCASSLGSSYNEQFFGPGTRLTVL.

The chain recombines TRBV7-9 with TRBJ1-5; D gene uncertain. Germline lookup yields CDR1 SEHNR and CDR2 FQNEAQ (reference sequence). The CDR3 is 13 amino acids. The V and J ends lost 0 bases and 7 bases respectively, with 7 bases between them. In DNA form, the CDR3 reads TGTGCCAGCAGCTTAGCGCAGCCCCAGCCCCAGCATTTT. It translates to CASSLAQPQPQHF.

V usage is TRBV12-5 and J usage is TRBJ2-5; no firm D call. The CDR3 runs 15 residues. The V end was cut by 6 bases, the J end by 5 bases, with 19 bases between. The germline V gene encodes CDR1 LGHNT and CDR2 FRNRAP. CDR3 in amino acids: CASGLDPPVIETQYF. The CDR3, as DNA: TGTGCTAGTGGACTTGACCCACCGGTAATTGAGACCCAGTACTTC.

This chain links TRBV28 with TRBJ1-5, with 9 bases matching TRBD1. Germline assignment: CDR1 MDHEN and CDR2 SYDVKM. V lost 5 bases to trimming and J lost 7 bases; unmatched junction nucleotides: 6. There are 14 residues in the CDR3. Here the CDR3 DNA reads TGTGCCAGCAGTGGACAGGGGACAGGGCAGCCCCAGCATTTT. Amino acids: CASSGQGTGQPQHF.

This chain links TRBV7-6 with TRBJ2-2; unclear D gene. This CDR3 has 14 amino acids. Germline assignment: CDR1 SGHVS and CDR2 FNYEAQ. V was shortened by 4 bases and J by 5 bases, with 11 bases between the two germline ends. The CDR3 DNA sequence: TGTGCCAGCAGCTCGATCCATACTACCGGGGAGCTGTTTTTT. Translation gives CASSSIHTTGELFF.

The chain has TRBV12-3 or TRBV12-4 and TRBJ1-1; D uncertain. V was trimmed by 3 bases and J by 4 bases, leaving 9 bases between them. The length of the CDR3 is 13 residues. The CDR3 here is CASSFEQITEAFF. In DNA, the CDR3 is TGTGCCAGCAGTTTTGAACAGATCACTGAAGCTTTCTTT.

In this sample, this clone turned up a few times. The rearrangement uses TRBV25-1 and TRBJ1-1; D is undetermined. The CDR3 is 15 residues long. Trimming took 6 bases from V and 0 from J, leaving 14 bases between them. CDR1 is MGHDK, CDR2 SYGVNS, per germline. The CDR3 loop reads CASSWGGSVNTEAFF. In nucleotides, the CDR3 is TGTGCCAGCAGCTGGGGTGGTTCGGTGAACACTGAAGCTTTCTTT.

The chain has TRBV4-3 and TRBJ1-1; possible D gene TRBD1, 5 bases. V dropped 5 bases and J dropped 1 base, with 11 bases sitting between them. Germline V lookup: CDR1 LGHNA, CDR2 YSLEER. There are 14 residues in the CDR3. Written as DNA, the CDR3 is TGCGCCAGCAGCTTCGGGGGTGCGAACACTGAAGCTTTCTTT. It specifies CASSFGGANTEAFF.

J is TRBJ2-1 and V is TRBV3-1 (or the pseudogene TRBV3-2), with 16 bases lining up with TRBD2. This CDR3 region has 20 residues. The germline V gene has CDR1 LGHDT and CDR2 YNNKEL (reference sequence). V lost 0 bases and J lost 0; bases outside the gene matches: 5. CDR3 region: CASSQEAGTSGGASYNEQFF. The CDR3 DNA follows: TGTGCCAGCAGCCAAGAAGCCGGGACTAGCGGGGGGGCCTCCTACAATGAGCAGTTCTTC.

This clone was observed a handful of times. The genes are TRBV2 and TRBJ1-2; possible D gene TRBD1, 6 bases. Trimming took 6 bases from V and 1 from J, leaving 15 bases between them. This CDR3 spans 15 amino acids. Germline V CDR1 and CDR2: SNHLY, FYNNEI. The CDR3 coding sequence is TGTGCCAGCAGCTTGTTCGGGGGCGGTAACTATGGCTACACCTTC. The encoded protein is CASSLFGGGNYGYTF.

J is TRBJ2-7 and V is TRBV10-3, with D possibly matching TRBD1 (5 bases). Germline CDR1 ENHRY, CDR2 SYGVKD. The CDR3 is 13 residues long. Trimming left V 6 bases short and J 2 bases short, with 11 bases between. CDR3 sequence (DNA): TGTGCCATCAGGCCGGACAAAACCTACGAGCAGTACTTC. Translating it yields CAIRPDKTYEQYF.

In this sample, this clone turned up many times. The chain couples TRBV6-5 to TRBJ1-2; TRBD1 is a possible D gene (5 bases). Germline values: CDR1 MNHEY, CDR2 SVGAGI. The CDR3 is made up of 13 amino acids. V lost 4 bases and J lost 4, with 10 bases in between. The CDR3 is CASSSRGSYGYTF. The DNA for the CDR3 is TGTGCCAGCAGTTCTAGGGGCAGCTATGGCTACACCTTC.

The CDR3, as DNA: TGCGCCAGCAGCCAAGATGGGGGACAGGGCAATCAGCCCCAGCATTTT. Protein sequence: CASSQDGGQGNQPQHF. The J gene is TRBJ1-5, the V gene TRBV4-3, with 8 nucleotides matching TRBD1. Germline lookup yields CDR1 LGHNA and CDR2 YSLEER. The CDR3 runs 16 residues. The V gene end was trimmed by 0 bases and the J gene end by 2 bases; junction bases not matched to a gene: 3.

The rearrangement links TRBV3-1 (or the pseudogene TRBV3-2) to TRBJ1-3, with D hard to call. Germline V gene lookup returns CDR1 LGHDT and CDR2 YNNKEL (reference sequence). V gave up 2 bases and J gave up 4 bases, with 9 bases separating them. The CDR3 has 14 amino acids. The CDR3 bases are TGTGCCAGCAGCCAAAACACCAAAGGAAACACCATATATTTT. The encoded protein is CASSQNTKGNTIYF.

The chain combines TRBV9 with TRBJ1-3; a weak D match, TRBD1 (5 bases). This CDR3 region has 17 residues. Germline values: CDR1 SGDLS, CDR2 YYNGEE. V was cut by 3 bases and J by 0 bases, with 16 bases left in between. CDR3 DNA: TGTGCCAGCAGCGCCCAGTACCAGGGTAGCTCTGGAAACACCATATATTTT. This translates into CASSAQYQGSSGNTIYF.

Comments on this clone: This same CDR3 is encoded by further DNA sequences in the sample. The rearrangement uses TRBV6-1 and TRBJ1-4; 10 bases are shared with TRBD1. CDR1 and CDR2 from the germline V gene are MNHNS and SASEGT. The CDR3 covers 15 residues. Trimming at V came to 0 bases and at J to 7 bases, leaving 2 bases not matched to a gene. The CDR3 DNA is TGTGCCAGCAGTGAAGCGGGGACAGGGGCTGAAAAACTGTTTTTT. Protein product: CASSEAGTGAEKLFF.